Each of the 18 T cell receptor beta chains below was sequenced from the same sample in a study of T-cell reconstitution after alpha-beta-depleted transplantation in children. Using unique molecular identifiers, the investigators prepared the TCRbeta library. Each CDR3 protein is one row after TCRdb ran MiXCR on the PCR reads. Of hundreds of thousands of distinct CDR3 sequences in the sample, 13% are singletons; the top ten hold approximately 0.8%. This sample comprised PBMCs, obtained before TCRalphabeta/CD19-depleted stem cell transplant. The origin of the receptors is a girl aged 2 to 10 with congenital amegakaryocytic thrombocytopenia, due to receive a stem cell transplant.

Many counts were recorded for this clonotype. The chain couples TRBV20-1 to TRBJ2-2, with D perhaps TRBD1 or TRBD2 (5 bases each). The CDR3 totals 13 residues. Per germline, CDR1 DFQATT and CDR2 SNEGSKA (reference sequence). V lost 6 bases and J 5 bases, leaving 13 bases between the germline ends. This chain's CDR3 is CSAWGPLTGELFF. CDR3 bases: TGCAGTGCATGGGGACCTTTAACCGGGGAGCTGTTTTTT.

The sample holds many counts of this clonotype. V usage is TRBV18 and J usage is TRBJ2-5; D uncertain. Germline V gives CDR1 KGHSH, CDR2 LQKENI. The CDR3 runs to 12 residues. V was clipped by 8 bases and J by 5 bases, with 12 bases between them. In nucleotides, the CDR3 is TGTGCCAGCAGCCCAGACCGGGAGACCCAGTACTTC. Amino acid sequence: CASSPDRETQYF.

The chain recombines TRBV5-1 with TRBJ2-5; TRBD2 agrees at 10 bases. The CDR3 has 15 amino acids. V dropped 3 bases and J dropped 5; count of bases not matched to a gene: 7. From germline, CDR1 is SGHRS and CDR2 YFSETQ. The CDR3 region is CASSYYLAGEETQYF. The CDR3 DNA is TGCGCCAGCAGCTACTATCTAGCGGGAGAGGAGACCCAGTACTTC.

This chain joins TRBV11-2 and TRBJ2-1; D call uncertain. V shed 5 bases and J shed 0 bases, with 8 bases lying between them. This CDR3 spans 14 amino acids. Germline V gene sequence: CDR1 SGHAT, CDR2 FQNNGV. The CDR3 reads CASSPDGSYNEQFF. CDR3 coding DNA: TGTGCCAGCAGCCCGGACGGCTCCTACAATGAGCAGTTCTTC.

This clonotype was picked up a small number of times. This chain uses TRBV6-1 with TRBJ1-1; 7 nucleotides agree with TRBD1. Germline CDR1 MNHNS, CDR2 SASEGT. The CDR3 contains 16 residues. The ends lost 4 bases at V and 2 bases at J; junction bases unmatched: 10. The CDR3, as DNA: TGTGCCAGCAGTGCCCACCGGGACAGAACTAACACTGAAGCTTTCTTT. Translating it yields CASSAHRDRTNTEAFF.

This clonotype was seen at least ten times. This chain joins TRBV15 and TRBJ2-1, with TRBD2 matching 13 bases. CDR3 length: 15 residues. Germline values: CDR1 LNHNV, CDR2 YYDKDF (reference sequence). V trimming: 2 bases; J trimming: 8 bases; junction bases outside the gene matches: 3. The CDR3 coding sequence is TGTGCCACCAGCAGATGGACTAGCGGGAGCCATGAGCAGTTCTTC. Translation: CATSRWTSGSHEQFF. Drawing the rest from reference TRBV15 and TRBJ2-1, the complete variable domain is DAMVIQNPRYQVTQFGKPVTLSCSQTLNHNVMYWYQQKSSQAPKLLFHYYDKDFNNEADTPDNFQSRRPNTSFCFLDIRSPGLGDTAMYLCATSRWTSGSHEQFFGPGTRLTVL.

This clonotype was observed at least ten times. The chain joins TRBV20-1 to TRBJ1-4, with D maybe TRBD1 (5 bases). Germline assignment: CDR1 DFQATT and CDR2 SNEGSKA (reference sequence). V gave up 3 bases and J gave up 7 bases, with 18 bases separating them. The length of the CDR3 is 15 residues. The chain's CDR3 is CSASGAGGYGEKLFF. DNA of the CDR3: TGCAGTGCTAGTGGGGCTGGGGGGTACGGTGAAAAACTGTTTTTT.

This clonotype was observed many times. The rearrangement uses TRBV20-1 and TRBJ2-1; unclear D gene. The ends were cut back, 3 bases at V and 8 bases at J, with 11 bases in the middle. Germline V gives CDR1 DFQATT, CDR2 SNEGSKA (reference sequence). The CDR3 is made up of 12 amino acids. The CDR3 DNA sequence: TGCAGTGCTAGGGGTTTGGTGGATGAGCAGTTCTTC. Translated, it gives CSARGLVDEQFF.

This clonotype showed up many times. The CDR3 protein is CATNPLAGHYNEQFF. As DNA, the CDR3 is TGTGCCACTAACCCACTAGCGGGTCACTACAATGAGCAGTTCTTC. This rearrangement joins TRBV6-1 to TRBJ2-1; 9 bases match TRBD2. Trimming at V came to 10 bases and at J to 3 bases, leaving 10 bases not matched to a gene. CDR1 is MNHNS and CDR2 is SASEGT in the germline V gene. CDR3 length: 15 amino acids.

The chain uses TRBV20-1 and TRBJ2-7; 10 bases are shared with TRBD2. Germline values: CDR1 DFQATT, CDR2 SNEGSKA (reference sequence). The CDR3 length is 17 residues. V shed 0 bases and J 1 base; nucleotides not matched to a gene: 9. In DNA, the CDR3 is TGCAGTGCTAGAGATTCCTCTGGGACTAGCGATTCCTACGAGCAGTACTTC. Translated: CSARDSSGTSDSYEQYF.

There are a few counts of this clonotype. V usage is TRBV27 and J usage is TRBJ2-7; the match to TRBD2 covers 9 bases. Looked up from germline, CDR1 is MNHEY and CDR2 is SMNVEV (reference sequence). The CDR3 is made up of 15 amino acids. J lost 2 bases, V lost 8 bases, and 10 bases had no gene match. The CDR3 loop reads CASQEREAPPYEQYF. The CDR3 nucleotides read TGTGCCAGCCAAGAGCGGGAGGCCCCCCCCTACGAGCAGTACTTC.

This clonotype occurred many times. The chain carries TRBV5-1 and TRBJ2-2, with 8 bases matching TRBD2. From germline, CDR1 is SGHRS and CDR2 YFSETQ. The length of the CDR3 is 16 residues. V lost 0 bases and J lost 6; bases outside the gene matches: 7. CDR3 loop: CASSLGSGSLAGELFF. DNA of the CDR3: TGCGCCAGCAGCTTGGGCAGCGGGAGTTTGGCCGGGGAGCTGTTTTTT. The full variable domain, with the rest looked up from reference TRBV5-1 and TRBJ2-2, is KAGVTQTPRYLIKTRGQQVTLSCSPISGHRSVSWYQQTPGQGLQFLFEYFSETQRNKGNFPGRFSGRQFSNSRSEMNVSTLELGDSALYLCASSLGSGSLAGELFFGEGSRLTVL.

A word on this clonotype: A much larger clone lies a single base off, so this may be a read error. The CDR3 ends on some other residue instead of the conserved phenylalanine or tryptophan, so this is likely a read error. This chain uses TRBV6-6 with TRBJ2-7, with TRBD1 as a possible D gene (8 bases). Germline loops: CDR1 MNHNY, CDR2 SVGAGI (reference sequence). The CDR3 is 13 amino acids. V was pared by 9 bases and J by 3 bases, with 15 bases between. The CDR3 DNA reads as TGTGCCAGTGCGGACAGGGAGGGCTACGAGCAGTACATC. Its translation: CASADREGYEQYI.

The sample holds a few counts of this clonotype. V usage is TRBV5-1 and J usage is TRBJ2-7; tentatively, D is TRBD2 (6 bases). The CDR3 has 15 residues. V lost 4 bases to trimming and J lost 2 bases, with 16 bases between them. Per germline, CDR1 SGHRS and CDR2 YFSETQ. The DNA for the CDR3 is TGCGCCAGCAGCCTGACGGGGGTGGTTACCTACGAGCAGTACTTC. This codes for CASSLTGVVTYEQYF.

The V gene is TRBV19, the J gene TRBJ1-1; 8 bases agree with TRBD1. V trimming: 6 bases; J trimming: 0 bases; junction bases outside the gene matches: 3. From germline, CDR1 is LNHDA and CDR2 SQIVND (reference sequence). This CDR3 is built from 14 residues. The CDR3 bases are TGTGCCAGTAGAAGACAGGGGATGAACACTGAAGCTTTCTTT. The encoded protein is CASRRQGMNTEAFF.

The CDR3 region is CATSREGSVRAYNEQFF. CDR3 in DNA: TGTGCCACCAGCAGAGAGGGAAGTGTGAGGGCCTACAATGAGCAGTTCTTC. The chain combines TRBV15 with TRBJ2-1; D may be TRBD2 (5 bases). Germline CDR1 reads LNHNV; CDR2 reads YYDKDF (reference sequence). The ends were cut back, 0 bases at V and 2 bases at J, with 14 bases in the middle. The CDR3 consists of 17 residues.

This clonotype was counted ten times or more. The chain uses TRBV29-1 and TRBJ2-1; D ambiguous. With 0 bases removed from V and 0 bases from J, the gap between germline ends came to 12 bases. The germline CDR1 and CDR2 sequences are SQVTM and ANQGSEA. CDR3 size: 16 residues. The CDR3 bases are TGCAGCGTTGAAGATTCTACCCCAAGCTCCTACAATGAGCAGTTCTTC. Translated, it gives CSVEDSTPSSYNEQFF.

This chain joins TRBV7-7 and TRBJ2-5; perhaps D is TRBD1 or TRBD2 (5 bases each). CDR1 SSHAT and CDR2 FNYEAQ come from the germline V gene (reference sequence). The CDR3 extends over 16 amino acids. V lost 1 base and J lost 5, with 17 bases in between. CDR3 residues: CASSLGIGASRETQYF. CDR3 DNA: TGTGCCAGCAGCTTAGGAATCGGGGCTAGCAGGGAGACCCAGTACTTC.